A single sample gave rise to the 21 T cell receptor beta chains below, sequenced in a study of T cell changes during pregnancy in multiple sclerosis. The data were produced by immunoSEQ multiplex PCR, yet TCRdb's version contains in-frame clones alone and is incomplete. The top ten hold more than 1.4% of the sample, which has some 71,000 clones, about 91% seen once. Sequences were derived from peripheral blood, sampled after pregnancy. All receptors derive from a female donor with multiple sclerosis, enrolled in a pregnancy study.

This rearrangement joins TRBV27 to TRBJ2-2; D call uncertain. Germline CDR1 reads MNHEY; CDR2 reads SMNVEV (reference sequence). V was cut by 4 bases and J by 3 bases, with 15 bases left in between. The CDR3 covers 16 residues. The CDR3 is CASSSNPMLDTGELFF. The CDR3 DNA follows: TGTGCCAGCAGTTCCAACCCTATGCTGGACACCGGGGAGCTGTTTTTT.

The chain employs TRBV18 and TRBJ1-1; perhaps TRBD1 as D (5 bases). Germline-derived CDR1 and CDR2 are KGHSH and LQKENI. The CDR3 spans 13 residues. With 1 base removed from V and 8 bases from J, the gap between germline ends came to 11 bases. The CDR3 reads CASSPRQIMEAFF. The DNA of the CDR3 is TGTGCCAGCTCACCACGACAGATTATGGAAGCTTTCTTT.

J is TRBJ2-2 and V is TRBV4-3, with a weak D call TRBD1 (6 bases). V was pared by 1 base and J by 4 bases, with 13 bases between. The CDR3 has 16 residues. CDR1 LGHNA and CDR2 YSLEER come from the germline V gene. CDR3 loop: CASSQGLTGLTGELFF. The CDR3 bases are TGCGCCAGCAGCCAAGGGCTGACAGGACTCACCGGGGAGCTGTTTTTT.

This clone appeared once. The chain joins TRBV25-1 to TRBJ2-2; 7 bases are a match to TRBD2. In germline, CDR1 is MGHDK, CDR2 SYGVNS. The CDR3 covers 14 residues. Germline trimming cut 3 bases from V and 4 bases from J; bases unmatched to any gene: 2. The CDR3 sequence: CASSDGGGTGELFF. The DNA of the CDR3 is TGTGCCAGCAGTGACGGCGGGGGCACCGGGGAGCTGTTTTTT.

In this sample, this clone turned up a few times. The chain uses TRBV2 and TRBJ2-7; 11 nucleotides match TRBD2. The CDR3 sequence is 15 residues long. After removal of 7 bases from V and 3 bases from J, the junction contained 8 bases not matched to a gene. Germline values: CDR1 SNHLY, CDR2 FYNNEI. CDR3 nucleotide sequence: TGTGCCAGCACTTCCCAGACTAGCGGGATCTACGAGCAGTACTTC. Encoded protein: CASTSQTSGIYEQYF.

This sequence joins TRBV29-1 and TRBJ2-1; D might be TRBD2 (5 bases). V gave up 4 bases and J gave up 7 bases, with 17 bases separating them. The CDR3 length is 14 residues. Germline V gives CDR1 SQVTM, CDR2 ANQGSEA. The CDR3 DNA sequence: TGCAGCGTTGTAAGGGCGCCACCGGGGAATGAGCAGTTCTTC. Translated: CSVVRAPPGNEQFF.

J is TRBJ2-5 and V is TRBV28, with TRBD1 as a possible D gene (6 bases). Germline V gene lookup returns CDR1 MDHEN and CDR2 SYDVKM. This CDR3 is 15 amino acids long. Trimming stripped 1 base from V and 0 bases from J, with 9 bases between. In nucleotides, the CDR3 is TGTGCCAGCAGTTTATCGGGGACATACCAAGAGACCCAGTACTTC. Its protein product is CASSLSGTYQETQYF.

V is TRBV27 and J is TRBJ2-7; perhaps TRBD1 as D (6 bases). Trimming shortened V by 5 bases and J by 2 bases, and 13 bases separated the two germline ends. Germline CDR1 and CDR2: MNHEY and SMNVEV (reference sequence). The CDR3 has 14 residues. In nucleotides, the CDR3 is TGTGCCAGCAGTCCTGGACAGAGCCCCTACGAGCAGTACTTC. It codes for CASSPGQSPYEQYF.

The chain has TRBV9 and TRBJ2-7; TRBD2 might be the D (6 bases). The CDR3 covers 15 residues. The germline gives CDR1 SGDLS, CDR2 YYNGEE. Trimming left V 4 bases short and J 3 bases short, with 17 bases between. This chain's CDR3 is CASSRTGTGNYEQYF. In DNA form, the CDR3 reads TGTGCCAGCAGCCGCACCGGGACTGGAAACTACGAGCAGTACTTC.

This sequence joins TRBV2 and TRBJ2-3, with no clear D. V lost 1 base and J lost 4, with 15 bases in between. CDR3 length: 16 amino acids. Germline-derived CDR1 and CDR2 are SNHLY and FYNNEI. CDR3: CASSEGAASWADTQYF. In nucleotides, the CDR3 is TGTGCCAGCAGTGAAGGGGCCGCCTCGTGGGCAGATACGCAGTATTTT.

CDR3 amino acids: CASSSTGGWEKLFF. The CDR3, as DNA: TGTGCCAGCAGTTCGACAGGGGGTTGGGAAAAACTGTTTTTT. This chain links TRBV28 with TRBJ1-4; 9 nucleotides agree with TRBD1. V lost 4 bases to trimming and J lost 8 bases; unmatched junction nucleotides: 5. The CDR3 spans 14 residues. Germline CDR1 reads MDHEN; CDR2 reads SYDVKM. The full variable domain, completed using reference TRBV28 and TRBJ1-4, is DVKVTQSSRYLVKRTGEKVFLECVQDMDHENMFWYRQDPGLGLRLIYFSYDVKMKEKGDIPEGYSVSREKKERFSLILESASTNQTSMYLCASSSTGGWEKLFFGSGTQLSVL.

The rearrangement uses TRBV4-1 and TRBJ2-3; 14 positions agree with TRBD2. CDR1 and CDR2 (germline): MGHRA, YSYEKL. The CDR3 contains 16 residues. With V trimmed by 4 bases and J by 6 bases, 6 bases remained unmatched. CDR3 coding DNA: TGCGCCAGCAGCCTCGGGACTAGCGGGAGCGTTGATACGCAGTATTTT. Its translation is CASSLGTSGSVDTQYF.

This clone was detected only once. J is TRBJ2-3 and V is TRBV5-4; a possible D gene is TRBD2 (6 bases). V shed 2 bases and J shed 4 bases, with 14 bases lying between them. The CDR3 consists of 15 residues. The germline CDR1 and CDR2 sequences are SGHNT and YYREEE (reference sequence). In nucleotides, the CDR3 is TGTGCCAGCAGCTTTGGGAGGAGTAGTTCAGATACGCAGTATTTT. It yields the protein CASSFGRSSSDTQYF.

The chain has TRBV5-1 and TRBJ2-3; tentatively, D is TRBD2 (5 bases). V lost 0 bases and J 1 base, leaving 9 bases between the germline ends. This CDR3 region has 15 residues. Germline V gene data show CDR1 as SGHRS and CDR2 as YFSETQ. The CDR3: CASSLDGGRTDTQYF. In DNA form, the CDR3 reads TGCGCCAGCAGCTTGGATGGCGGGCGCACAGATACGCAGTATTTT.

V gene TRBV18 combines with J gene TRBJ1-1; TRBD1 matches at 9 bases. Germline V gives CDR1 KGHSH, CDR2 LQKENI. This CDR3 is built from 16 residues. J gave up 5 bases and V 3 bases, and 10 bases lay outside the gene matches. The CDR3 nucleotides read TGTGCCAGCTCACCGTATAGACAGGGGGAGGGGACTGAAGCTTTCTTT. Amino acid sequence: CASSPYRQGEGTEAFF. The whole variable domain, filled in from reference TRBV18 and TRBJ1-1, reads NAGVMQNPRHLVRRRGQEARLRCSPMKGHSHVYWYRQLPEEGLKFMVYLQKENIIDESGMPKERFSAEFPKEGPSILRIQQVVRGDSAAYFCASSPYRQGEGTEAFFGQGTRLTVV.

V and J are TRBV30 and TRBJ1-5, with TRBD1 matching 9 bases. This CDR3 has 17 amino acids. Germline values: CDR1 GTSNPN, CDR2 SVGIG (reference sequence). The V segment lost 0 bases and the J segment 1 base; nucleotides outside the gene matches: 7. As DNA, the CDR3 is TGTGCCTGGAGTGTACCCCGGACAGGGGTCAGCAATCAGCCCCAGCATTTT. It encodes CAWSVPRTGVSNQPQHF.

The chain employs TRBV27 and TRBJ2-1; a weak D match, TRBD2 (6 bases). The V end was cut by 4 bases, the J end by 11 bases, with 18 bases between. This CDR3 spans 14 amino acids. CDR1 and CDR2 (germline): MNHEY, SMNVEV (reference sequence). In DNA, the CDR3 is TGTGCCAGCAGTTCGCCGGGACTGGATCAAAAGCAGTTCTTC. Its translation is CASSSPGLDQKQFF.

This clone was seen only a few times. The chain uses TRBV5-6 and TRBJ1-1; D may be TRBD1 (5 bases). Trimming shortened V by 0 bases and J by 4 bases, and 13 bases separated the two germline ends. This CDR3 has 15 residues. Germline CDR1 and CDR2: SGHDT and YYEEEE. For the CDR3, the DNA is TGTGCCAGCAGCTTGGTTAGGCAGGGTGGCACTGAAGCTTTCTTT. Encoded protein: CASSLVRQGGTEAFF. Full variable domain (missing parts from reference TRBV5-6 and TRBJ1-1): DAGVTQSPTHLIKTRGQQVTLRCSPKSGHDTVSWYQQALGQGPQFIFQYYEEEERQRGNFPDRFSGHQFPNYSSELNVNALLLGDSALYLCASSLVRQGGTEAFFGQGTRLTVV.

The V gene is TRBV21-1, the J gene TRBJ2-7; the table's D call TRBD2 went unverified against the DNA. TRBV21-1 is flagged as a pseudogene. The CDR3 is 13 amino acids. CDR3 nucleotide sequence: TGTGCCAGACTGACTAGCGGATGCTACGAGCAGTACTTC. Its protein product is CARLTSGCYEQYF.

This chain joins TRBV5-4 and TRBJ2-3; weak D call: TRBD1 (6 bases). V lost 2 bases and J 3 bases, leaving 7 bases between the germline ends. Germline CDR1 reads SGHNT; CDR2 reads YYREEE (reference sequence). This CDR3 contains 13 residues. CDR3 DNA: TGTGCCAGCAGCTTACAGGGAACAGATACGCAGTATTTT. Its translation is CASSLQGTDTQYF.

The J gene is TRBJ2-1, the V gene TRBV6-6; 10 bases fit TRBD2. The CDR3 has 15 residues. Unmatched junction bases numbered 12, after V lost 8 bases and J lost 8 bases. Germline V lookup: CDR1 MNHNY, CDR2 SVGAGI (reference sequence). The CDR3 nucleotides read TGTGCCAGCGGTCCGGGAAGCGGGAGGGCCGATGAGCAGTTCTTC. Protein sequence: CASGPGSGRADEQFF.